Listed below are T cell receptor beta chains from one sample, sequenced in a study of T cell responses to AZD1222 COVID-19 vaccine. Produced via immunoSEQ multiplex PCR; TCRdb's table is partial and in-frame only. The sample carries 85,000 to 110,000 clones, roughly 91% recorded once. The source material was peripheral blood, sampled on day 0 of AZD1222 vaccination. These receptor sequences come from an adult in good health. Both conserved end residues are part of each CDR3. The D gene is left open where the match is weak. Rows give clone size only sometimes, using once, few, many, or a class for an expanded clone.

D gene	V gene	J gene	clone size	CDR3 DNA	CDR3 protein
NA	TRBV7-3	TRBJ2-1	NA	TGTGCCAGCAGGGGGGCCTCCTACAATGAGCAGTTCTTC	CASRGASYNEQFF
TRBD2	TRBV2	TRBJ2-1	NA	TGTGCCAGCAGAAGGGAGCGGGGGCACTCCTACAATGAGCAGTTCTTC	CASRRERGHSYNEQFF
NA	TRBV11-2	TRBJ2-4	NA	TGTGCCAGCAGCACGTATTTGGGCAGGGGAGAAAACATTCAGTACTTC	CASSTYLGRGENIQYF
NA	TRBV11-1	TRBJ1-1	once	TGTGCCAGCAGCACCAACAGGGTCAATCAGGATGGAGCTTTCTTT	CASSTNRVNQDGAFF
TRBD1	TRBV7-9	TRBJ1-3	NA	TGTGCCAGCAGCCCTTGGGGACAGTCTTCTGGAAACACCATATATTTT	CASSPWGQSSGNTIYF
NA	TRBV27	TRBJ2-1	NA	TGTGCCAGCAGTCTATCCGGGACAATCACTTTCTACAATGAGCAGTTCTTC	CASSLSGTITFYNEQFF
NA	TRBV4-1	TRBJ2-2	NA	TGCGCCAGCAGCCAAGTGTCAGCGGGTCACAACACCGGGGAGCTGTTTTTT	CASSQVSAGHNTGELFF
NA	TRBV7-8	TRBJ1-3	NA	TGTGCCAGCAGCTTAGCGGGCGTAGCAGGGGAGGCCATATATTTT	CASSLAGVAGEAIYF
NA	TRBV7-7	TRBJ2-1	NA	TGTGCTAGCAGCTTAGCCGGGGGTTATGAGCAGTTCTTC	CASSLAGGYEQFF
TRBD2	TRBV7-2	TRBJ2-2	NA	TGTGCCAGCAGCTTAGTGCTAGCGGGCACCGGGGAGCTGTTTTTT	CASSLVLAGTGELFF
NA	TRBV19	TRBJ1-1	NA	TGTGCCAGTAGGAAAATACCTGAAGCTTTCTTT	CASRKIPEAFF
NA	TRBV24-1	TRBJ2-1	NA	TGTGCCACCGAGGGGTCCAGGGACGCGGTGCGAGAGCAGTTCTTC	CATEGSRDAVREQFF
NA	TRBV7-7	TRBJ1-1	NA	TGTGCTAGCAGCTTAGAGCCAGGACCCAACACTGAAGCTTTCTTT	CASSLEPGPNTEAFF
NA	TRBV30	TRBJ2-5	NA	TGTGCCTGGAGTCCTCGTCTACAAGAGACCCAGTACTTC	CAWSPRLQETQYF
NA	TRBV5-4	TRBJ1-2	NA	TGTGCCAGCAGCCCCGACACGGGAGGCGGCTACACCTTC	CASSPDTGGGYTF
NA	TRBV21-1	TRBJ2-7	once	TGTGCCAGCAGCAAAGTGGCGGGGAGAGGGTACGAGCAGTACTTC	CASSKVAGRGYEQYF
NA	TRBV7-2	TRBJ1-5	NA	TGTGCCAGCAGCCCCGACAGACGGCAGCCCCAGCATTTT	CASSPDRRQPQHF
NA	TRBV3-1/TRBV3-2	TRBJ2-3	NA	TGTGCCAGCAGCCAAGACCGCGTAAGCACAGATACGCAGTATTTT	CASSQDRVSTDTQYF
NA	TRBV3-1/TRBV3-2	TRBJ2-7	NA	TGTGCCAGCAGCCTATCCCCCCCCCGGACGGCCTACGAGCAGTACTTC	CASSLSPPRTAYEQYF
TRBD2	TRBV28	TRBJ2-1	once	TGTGCCAGCAGCCAAGGACTAGTTCTAAGCTCCTACAATGAGCAGTTCTTC	CASSQGLVLSSYNEQFF
NA	TRBV12-3/TRBV12-4	TRBJ1-1	NA	TGTGCCAGCAGTCCGGGGAAGAACACTGAAGCTTTCTTT	CASSPGKNTEAFF
NA	TRBV6-5	TRBJ1-2	NA	TGTGCCAGCAGGCTACAGGGTTTCGGCTACACCTTC	CASRLQGFGYTF
TRBD1	TRBV14	TRBJ2-7	NA	TGTGCCAGCAGCAGACAGGGGCGCGAGCAGTACTTC	CASSRQGREQYF
NA	TRBV19	TRBJ2-2	NA	TGTGCCAGTAGTATTAGGCTAGCTGGCGGGGAGCTGTTTTTT	CASSIRLAGGELFF
TRBD1	TRBV24-1	TRBJ2-7	NA	TGTGCCACCGCCCCCGGGACAGGGAACGTCTACGAGCAGTACTTC	CATAPGTGNVYEQYF
NA	TRBV5-1	TRBJ1-2	NA	TGCGCCAGCAGCGAGTTTGGACCGAGGGCAGACGGGAGCTACACCTTC	CASSEFGPRADGSYTF
TRBD2	TRBV12-5	TRBJ2-1	NA	TGTGCTAGTGGTTTGGTACCCCTGGGAGCGGGGGGGCCTTGGTCCTACAATGAGCAGTTCTTC	CASGLVPLGAGGPWSYNEQFF
TRBD1	TRBV9	TRBJ1-1	once	TGTGCCAGCAGCGTCCTGCTACAGGGGGCTAATACTGAAGCTTTCTTT	CASSVLLQGANTEAFF
NA	TRBV3-1/TRBV3-2	TRBJ1-1	NA	TGTGCCAGCAGCCAACCGAGTCAGGGAGCTTTCTTT	CASSQPSQGAFF
NA	TRBV6-2/TRBV6-3	TRBJ2-3	NA	TGTGCCAGCAGTCCGTGGACAGTCACTAGCACAGATACGCAGTATTTT	CASSPWTVTSTDTQYF
TRBD2	TRBV3-1/TRBV3-2	TRBJ2-5	NA	TGTGCCAGCAGCCCTGTAGCGGGGGGACTAGAGACCCAGTACTTC	CASSPVAGGLETQYF
NA	TRBV2	TRBJ2-7	many	TGTGCCAGCAGTCGACAGTTCCCCTACGAGCAGTACTTC	CASSRQFPYEQYF
NA	TRBV5-3	TRBJ2-7	NA	TGTGCCAGAAGACTCGAGCAGTACTTC	CARRLEQYF
NA	TRBV5-4	TRBJ2-7	NA	TGTGCCAGCAGCTTGTGGGGAGCCGCCGAGCAGTACTTC	CASSLWGAAEQYF
TRBD1	TRBV7-9	TRBJ2-1	NA	TGTGCCAGCAGCTTACGGGGACAGGGCAAAAATGAGCAGTTCTTC	CASSLRGQGKNEQFF
TRBD2	TRBV6-5	TRBJ2-7	NA	TGTGCCAGCAGAGTAGCGGGGGGCCAGGGCGAGCAGTACTTC	CASRVAGGQGEQYF
NA	TRBV19	TRBJ1-1	once	TGTGCCAGTAGTGACAGCTTGAACACTGAAGCTTTCTTT	CASSDSLNTEAFF
NA	TRBV19	TRBJ1-3	once	TGTGCCTCTCGTAACGGGGGTGCTGGAAACACCATATATTTT	CASRNGGAGNTIYF
NA	TRBV9	TRBJ1-5	NA	TGTGCCAGCAGCGTCGGGGGGGGCAATCAGCCCCAGCATTTT	CASSVGGGNQPQHF
TRBD1	TRBV27	TRBJ2-1	NA	TGTGCCAGCAGTTCGCCAGGGGGCGAGCAGTTCTTC	CASSSPGGEQFF
NA	TRBV3-1/TRBV3-2	TRBJ2-7	NA	TGTGCCAGCAGCCAAGTCGGGGGGCGCTGGGAGCAGTACTTC	CASSQVGGRWEQYF